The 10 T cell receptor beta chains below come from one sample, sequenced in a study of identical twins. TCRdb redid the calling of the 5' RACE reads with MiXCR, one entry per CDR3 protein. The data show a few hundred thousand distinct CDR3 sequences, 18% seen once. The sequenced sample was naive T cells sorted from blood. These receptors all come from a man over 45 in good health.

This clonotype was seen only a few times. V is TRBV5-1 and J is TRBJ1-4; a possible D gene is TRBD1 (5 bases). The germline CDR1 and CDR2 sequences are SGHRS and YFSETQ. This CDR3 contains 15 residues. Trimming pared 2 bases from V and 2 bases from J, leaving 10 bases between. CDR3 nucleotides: TGCGCCAGCAGCTTACCAGGGAGCACTAATGAAAAACTGTTTTTT. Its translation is CASSLPGSTNEKLFF.

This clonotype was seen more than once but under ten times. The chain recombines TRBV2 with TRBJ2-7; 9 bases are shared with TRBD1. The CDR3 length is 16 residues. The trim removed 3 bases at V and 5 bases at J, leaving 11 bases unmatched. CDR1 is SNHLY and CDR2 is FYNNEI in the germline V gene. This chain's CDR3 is CASSDFGDRGSHEQYF. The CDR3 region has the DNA TGTGCCAGCAGTGACTTTGGTGACAGGGGGTCCCACGAGCAGTACTTC.

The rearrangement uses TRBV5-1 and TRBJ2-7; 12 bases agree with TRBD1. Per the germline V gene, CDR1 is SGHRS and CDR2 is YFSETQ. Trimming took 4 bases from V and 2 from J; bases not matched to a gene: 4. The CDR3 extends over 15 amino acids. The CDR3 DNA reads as TGCGCCAGCAGCCAGGGACAGGGGGCGCCCTACGAGCAGTACTTC. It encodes CASSQGQGAPYEQYF.

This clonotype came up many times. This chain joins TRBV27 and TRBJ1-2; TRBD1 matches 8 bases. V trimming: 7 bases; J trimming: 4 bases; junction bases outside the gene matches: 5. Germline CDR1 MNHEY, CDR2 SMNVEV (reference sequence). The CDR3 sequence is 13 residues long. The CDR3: CASKTGDGYGYTF. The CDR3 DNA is TGTGCCAGCAAGACAGGGGATGGCTATGGCTACACCTTC.

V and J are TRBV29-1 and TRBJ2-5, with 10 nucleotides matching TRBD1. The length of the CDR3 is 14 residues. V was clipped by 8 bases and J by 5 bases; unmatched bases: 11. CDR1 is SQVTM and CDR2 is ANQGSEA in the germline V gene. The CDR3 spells CSLQYGTGEETQYF. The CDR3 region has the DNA TGCAGCCTCCAGTACGGGACAGGGGAGGAGACCCAGTACTTC.

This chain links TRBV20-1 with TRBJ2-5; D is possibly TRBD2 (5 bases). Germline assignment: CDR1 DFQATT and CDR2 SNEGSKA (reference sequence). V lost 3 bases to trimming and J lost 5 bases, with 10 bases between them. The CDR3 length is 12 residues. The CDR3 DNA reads TGCAGTGCTAGTGGAGAGGGCGAGACCCAGTACTTC. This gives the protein CSASGEGETQYF.

The CDR3 sequence is CASATGGDSGANVLTF. As DNA, the CDR3 is TGTGCCAGCGCAACAGGGGGGGACTCTGGGGCCAACGTCCTGACTTTC. The chain carries TRBV6-2 or TRBV6-3 and TRBJ2-6; perhaps TRBD1 as D (8 bases). Trimming cost V 8 bases and J 0 bases, with 14 bases left between them. The CDR3 totals 16 residues. The V gene's germline CDR1 is MNHEY and CDR2 SVGEGT.

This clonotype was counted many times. The CDR3 loop is CASSYLGDTQYF. CDR3 in DNA: TGTGCCAGCAGCTATTTGGGGGATACGCAGTATTTT. V gene TRBV27 combines with J gene TRBJ2-3; no definite D call. Trimming left V 6 bases short and J 6 bases short, with 10 bases between. The germline V gene has CDR1 MNHEY and CDR2 SMNVEV (reference sequence). The CDR3 is made up of 12 amino acids.

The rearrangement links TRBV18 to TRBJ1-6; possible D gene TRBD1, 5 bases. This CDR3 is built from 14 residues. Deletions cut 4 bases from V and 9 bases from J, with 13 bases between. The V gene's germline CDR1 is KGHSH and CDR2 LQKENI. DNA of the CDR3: TGTGCCAGCTCACTACGGACAAAGAGTTCACCCCTCCACTTT. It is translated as CASSLRTKSSPLHF.

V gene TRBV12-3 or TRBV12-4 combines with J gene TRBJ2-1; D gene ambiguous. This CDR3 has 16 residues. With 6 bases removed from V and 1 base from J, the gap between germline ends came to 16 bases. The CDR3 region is CASSSRRSPSYNEQFF. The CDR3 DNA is TGTGCCAGCAGCTCTCGGCGGTCACCATCCTACAATGAGCAGTTCTTC.